Each of the 8 T cell receptor beta chains below was sequenced from the same sample in a study of blood T cell repertoires in COVID-19 (dated by TCRdb to about 2020). The receptor library was made with the immunoSEQ multiplex PCR assay. Held by TCRdb, this immuneACCESS table contains in-frame sequences only and omits some clones. Under half of the omission traces to an unresolved V gene where checked; the cause of the rest is unknown. For this sample there are 200,000 or so clones; roughly 86% appear just once. Together, the top ten hold around 5.5% of the sample. The specimen sequenced was peripheral blood. Source of these receptors: a woman between 65 and 79 years old with active or convalescent COVID-19.

This sequence joins TRBV28 and TRBJ2-1, with TRBD2 matching 12 bases. From germline, CDR1 is MDHEN and CDR2 SYDVKM. The CDR3 spans 14 residues. Trimming at V came to 6 bases and at J to 5 bases, leaving 2 bases not matched to a gene. The CDR3 sequence is CASRTSGRNNEQFF. The CDR3 region has the DNA TGTGCCAGCAGGACTAGCGGGAGAAACAATGAGCAGTTCTTC.

The chain has TRBV5-4 and TRBJ1-5; D gene ambiguous. The CDR3 totals 16 residues. The V gene lost 0 bases and the J gene lost 2 bases, with 12 bases spanning the gap. In germline, CDR1 is SGHNT, CDR2 YYREEE (reference sequence). CDR3 in DNA: TGTGCCAGCAGCTTGGGGCAGATAATATGCAATCAGCCCCAGCATTTT. It translates to CASSLGQIICNQPQHF.

The rearrangement joins TRBV7-9 to TRBJ2-1, with TRBD1 identical over 10 bases. Looked up from germline, CDR1 is SEHNR and CDR2 is FQNEAQ (reference sequence). This CDR3 is built from 16 residues. With 5 bases clipped from V and 8 bases from J, the junction kept 12 bases outside the gene matches. DNA of the CDR3: TGTGCCAGCAGCCCTCCTCGGGACAGGGGATCGGATGAGCAGTTCTTC. Its protein product is CASSPPRDRGSDEQFF.

This chain connects TRBV27 to TRBJ2-1, with 14 bases that match TRBD2. The V gene end was trimmed by 5 bases and the J gene end by 1 base; junction bases not matched to a gene: 4. Germline V gives CDR1 MNHEY, CDR2 SMNVEV (reference sequence). This CDR3 is built from 17 residues. In nucleotides, the CDR3 is TGTGCCAGCAGTGGGGGACTAGCGGGAGTTTCCTACAATGAGCAGTTCTTC. Translated, it gives CASSGGLAGVSYNEQFF.

This rearrangement joins TRBV19 to TRBJ2-1, with D maybe TRBD2 (6 bases). This CDR3 comprises 16 residues. Germline V gives CDR1 LNHDA, CDR2 SQIVND (reference sequence). V shed 0 bases and J shed 2 bases, with 11 bases lying between them. The CDR3 bases are TGTGCCAGTAGTATAGACAGCGGGTTCCCCTACAATGAGCAGTTCTTC. It yields the protein CASSIDSGFPYNEQFF. The full variable domain, completed using reference TRBV19 and TRBJ2-1, is DGGITQSPKYLFRKEGQNVTLSCEQNLNHDAMYWYRQDPGQGLRLIYYSQIVNDFQKGDIAEGYSVSREKKESFPLTVTSAQKNPTAFYLCASSIDSGFPYNEQFFGPGTRLTVL.

This chain uses TRBV11-3 with TRBJ2-7, with a tentative D call TRBD2 (6 bases). Trimming cost V 2 bases and J 2 bases, with 10 bases left between them. Germline lookup yields CDR1 SGHNT and CDR2 YENEEA. The CDR3 loop spans 14 amino acids. CDR3: CASSLSEGAYEQYF. CDR3 coding DNA: TGTGCCAGCAGCTTATCGGAGGGAGCCTACGAGCAGTACTTC.

The chain links TRBV3-1 (or the pseudogene TRBV3-2) to TRBJ2-7; possibly TRBD2 for D (6 bases). The CDR3 runs 15 residues. V was pared by 2 bases and J by 4 bases, with 15 bases between. Germline V CDR1 and CDR2: LGHDT, YNNKEL (reference sequence). DNA for the CDR3: TGTGCCAGCAGCCAACTATGGGGGGAATCATACGAGCAGTACTTC. It yields the protein CASSQLWGESYEQYF.

V gene TRBV5-1 combines with J gene TRBJ2-2; TRBD2 agrees at 13 bases. Germline V lookup: CDR1 SGHRS, CDR2 YFSETQ. The CDR3 spans 19 residues. The junction had 9 bases not matched to a gene; V was cut back by 0 bases and J by 4 bases. The CDR3 loop reads CASSLDRVGLAGVTGELFF. The CDR3 DNA reads TGCGCCAGCAGCTTGGACAGAGTCGGACTAGCGGGAGTCACCGGGGAGCTGTTTTTT.